These 25 T cell receptor beta chains share one sample of origin, sequenced in a study of post-analysis software for immune sequencing data. Points from the study as a whole: Relative to controls, patients had a few TRBV segments at higher frequency, with TRBV5-6, TRBV5-1 and TRBV20-1 among these.

These receptors have no identified antigens. The TCR beta cDNA libraries carried unique molecular identifiers. TCRdb re-called the PCR reads with MiXCR, one entry per CDR3 protein. This sample has hundreds of thousands of distinct CDR3 sequences, with about 44% found just once. The sample was blood. These receptors all stem from a girl aged 10 to 17 with multiple sclerosis.

The V and J genes are TRBV11-3 and TRBJ1-1; D possibly corresponds to TRBD1 (5 bases). V was trimmed by 4 bases and J by 3 bases, leaving 12 bases between them. Germline loops: CDR1 SGHNT, CDR2 YENEEA. The CDR3 contains 14 residues. CDR3 sequence: CASSSPGTHTEAFF. The CDR3 nucleotides are TGTGCCAGCAGCTCCCCCGGGACCCACACTGAAGCTTTCTTT.

The gene calls are TRBV10-3 and TRBJ2-5, with no clear D. CDR3 length equals 12 residues. Germline V CDR1 and CDR2: ENHRY, SYGVKD. V shed 4 bases and J shed 5 bases, with 8 bases lying between them. The CDR3 region is CAISGNSETQYF. CDR3 in DNA: TGTGCCATCAGTGGGAACTCGGAGACCCAGTACTTC.

This clonotype was seen only a few times. The genes are TRBV6-5 and TRBJ2-3, with 12 bases matching TRBD2. V lost 2 bases and J lost 3; bases outside the gene matches: 6. Germline V gene data show CDR1 as MNHEY and CDR2 as SVGAGI. The CDR3 sequence is 17 residues long. The CDR3 DNA sequence: TGTGCCAGCAGTTACGGGTATCTAGCGGGGGGGACAGATACGCAGTATTTT. As protein: CASSYGYLAGGTDTQYF.

The gene calls are TRBV11-2 and TRBJ2-1, with D perhaps TRBD1 or TRBD2 (5 bases each). Germline-derived CDR1 and CDR2 are SGHAT and FQNNGV. The CDR3 runs to 15 residues. V lost 2 bases and J lost 2, with 10 bases in between. The CDR3 bases are TGTGCCAGCAGCTTACCGGGGACCACCTACAATGAGCAGTTCTTC. Amino acid sequence: CASSLPGTTYNEQFF.

The chain couples TRBV7-9 to TRBJ2-1; no firm D call. This CDR3 spans 15 amino acids. In germline, CDR1 is SEHNR, CDR2 FQNEAQ (reference sequence). V was shortened by 5 bases and J by 0 bases, with 11 bases between the two germline ends. The CDR3: CASSASDNSYNEQFF. The DNA of the CDR3 is TGTGCCAGCAGCGCATCGGATAACTCCTACAATGAGCAGTTCTTC.

The chain has TRBV11-2 and TRBJ2-5; 7 bases fit TRBD1. Looked up from germline, CDR1 is SGHAT and CDR2 is FQNNGV. The CDR3 extends over 15 amino acids. J was trimmed by 5 bases and V by 2 bases; bases with no gene match: 8. The CDR3 sequence is CASSLRQGGGETQYF. CDR3 coding DNA: TGTGCCAGCAGCTTACGACAGGGTGGTGGGGAGACCCAGTACTTC.

The chain uses TRBV27 and TRBJ2-5; the match to TRBD2 covers 7 bases. The germline V gene encodes CDR1 MNHEY and CDR2 SMNVEV (reference sequence). The CDR3 is 15 residues long. V lost 6 bases, J lost 5 bases, and 12 bases stayed unmatched. This chain's CDR3 is CASSPSLGGKETQYF. CDR3 in DNA: TGTGCCAGCAGCCCCTCCTTGGGGGGGAAGGAGACCCAGTACTTC.

The J gene is TRBJ2-3, the V gene TRBV12-3 or TRBV12-4; no firm D call. The CDR3 runs 14 residues. Trimming removed 5 bases from V and 3 bases from J, with 12 bases in between. CDR3: CASSTRTQTDTQYF. CDR3 nucleotide sequence: TGTGCCAGCAGTACCCGGACGCAAACAGATACGCAGTATTTT.

In its sample, this clonotype was seen a few times. This chain uses TRBV29-1 with TRBJ2-7; a weak D match, TRBD2 (6 bases). Trimming cost V 4 bases and J 5 bases, with 21 bases left between them. Per germline, CDR1 SQVTM and CDR2 ANQGSEA. CDR3 length equals 15 residues. CDR3 amino acids: CSVGWYGGEGNEQYF. For the CDR3, the DNA is TGCAGCGTTGGATGGTACGGAGGGGAAGGCAACGAGCAGTACTTC.

The table lists this clonotype with a few counts. The V gene is TRBV15, the J gene TRBJ2-1; no reliable D call. CDR3 length: 16 amino acids. Trimming removed 6 bases from V and 6 bases from J, with 21 bases in between. Germline V gene sequence: CDR1 LNHNV, CDR2 YYDKDF (reference sequence). This chain's CDR3 is CATRPYGSVHGNEQFF. As DNA, the CDR3 is TGTGCCACCAGACCTTATGGATCGGTACACGGCAATGAGCAGTTCTTC.

The chain carries TRBV7-9 and TRBJ1-2; 10 positions agree with TRBD1. Germline CDR1 is SEHNR and CDR2 is FQNEAQ (reference sequence). The CDR3 is made up of 18 amino acids. V lost 2 bases, J lost 2 bases, and 11 bases stayed unmatched. The CDR3 reads CASSLSLDRGRTNYGYTF. The CDR3 DNA reads TGTGCCAGCAGCTTAAGCCTTGACAGGGGGCGTACGAACTATGGCTACACCTTC.

This chain uses TRBV9 with TRBJ2-3; perhaps TRBD2 as D (5 bases). Germline V gene sequence: CDR1 SGDLS, CDR2 YYNGEE. V was pared by 3 bases and J by 2 bases, with 13 bases between. CDR3 size: 15 residues. The CDR3 region is CASSAWESPTDTQYF. The CDR3 coding sequence is TGTGCCAGCAGCGCCTGGGAGAGCCCCACAGATACGCAGTATTTT.

Of note for this clonotype: The CDR3 carries no conserved terminal phenylalanine or tryptophan, so it likely arises from a read error. J is TRBJ1-6 and V is TRBV10-2; TRBD1 is a possible D gene (6 bases). V was trimmed by 7 bases and J by 5 bases, leaving 15 bases between them. CDR1 and CDR2 from the germline V gene are WSHSY and SAAADI. This CDR3 comprises 15 residues. Here the CDR3 DNA reads TGCGCCAGCAAGAATTGGGGGCCTGATAATTCACCCCTCCACTGT. Residues: CASKNWGPDNSPLHC.

This rearrangement joins TRBV12-3 or TRBV12-4 to TRBJ1-1; D call uncertain. The CDR3 has 14 amino acids. V lost 10 bases to trimming and J lost 1 base, with 16 bases between them. The CDR3 reads CATHPQAPNTEAFF. CDR3 nucleotide sequence: TGTGCCACCCACCCCCAAGCGCCGAACACTGAAGCTTTCTTT.

The rearrangement joins TRBV10-3 to TRBJ2-3; 8 bases are shared with TRBD2. Germline CDR1 ENHRY, CDR2 SYGVKD. There are 13 residues in the CDR3. The V segment lost 7 bases and the J segment 5 bases; nucleotides outside the gene matches: 5. The CDR3 region is CAIKAGDLDTQYF. In nucleotides, the CDR3 is TGTGCCATCAAAGCGGGAGATCTAGATACGCAGTATTTT.

This clonotype has ten or more counts. The gene calls are TRBV7-6 and TRBJ2-6, with unresolved D. Germline V gives CDR1 SGHVS, CDR2 FNYEAQ. V lost 6 bases and J 0 bases, leaving 30 bases between the germline ends. The CDR3 spans 22 residues. The CDR3 loop is CASSPITLRRPPQYSGANVLTF. CDR3 bases: TGTGCCAGCAGTCCTATTACATTGAGACGGCCACCACAATACTCTGGGGCCAACGTCCTGACTTTC.

This clonotype was counted between two and nine times. The chain carries TRBV12-3 or TRBV12-4 and TRBJ1-5; D gene uncertain. The CDR3 is made up of 13 amino acids. Trimming removed 6 bases from V and 9 bases from J, with 15 bases in between. Here the CDR3 DNA reads TGTGCCAGCAGCCCGAGTAGGCAGGCGCCCCAGCATTTT. This codes for CASSPSRQAPQHF.

The V and J genes are TRBV2 and TRBJ2-4; TRBD1 is a possible D gene (6 bases). Trimming removed 7 bases at V and 0 bases at J, with 13 bases between. Per germline, CDR1 SNHLY and CDR2 FYNNEI. The length of the CDR3 is 15 residues. The CDR3 region is CASTGHPLAKNIQYF. The CDR3 nucleotides read TGTGCCAGCACGGGACACCCGTTAGCCAAAAACATTCAGTACTTC.

The chain is built from TRBV12-3 or TRBV12-4 and TRBJ2-1; 8 nucleotides line up with TRBD1. CDR3 length: 12 residues. Unmatched junction bases numbered 6, after V lost 2 bases and J lost 15 bases. CDR3: CASSLKDRVGFF. As DNA, the CDR3 is TGTGCCAGCAGTTTAAAGGACAGGGTGGGGTTCTTC.

This clonotype has just one count. This sequence joins TRBV10-3 and TRBJ2-3; 8 bases are shared with TRBD2. The J segment lost 2 bases and the V segment lost 7 bases, leaving 14 bases of the junction unmatched. Germline-derived CDR1 and CDR2 are ENHRY and SYGVKD. The CDR3 totals 17 residues. The DNA for the CDR3 is TGTGCCATCAACGCTGGAGTCGGAGCGGGGGACACAGATACGCAGTATTTT. It encodes CAINAGVGAGDTDTQYF.

This chain links TRBV20-1 with TRBJ2-1, with 8 bases that match TRBD2. The ends lost 1 base at V and 4 bases at J; junction bases unmatched: 3. The CDR3 sequence is 14 residues long. CDR1 is DFQATT, CDR2 SNEGSKA, per germline (reference sequence). In DNA form, the CDR3 reads TGCAGTGCTAGAGCGGGGGGGCCTTACAATGAGCAGTTCTTC. It codes for CSARAGGPYNEQFF.

The J gene is TRBJ2-1, the V gene TRBV5-6; D unclear. Germline CDR1 and CDR2: SGHDT and YYEEEE. V lost 4 bases and J 10 bases, leaving 9 bases between the germline ends. This CDR3 has 11 amino acids. Here the CDR3 reads CASSRKREQFF. The CDR3 nucleotides are TGTGCCAGCAGCAGGAAGAGGGAGCAGTTCTTC.

J is TRBJ2-1 and V is TRBV6-1; 7 nucleotides line up with TRBD2. CDR3 length: 15 amino acids. J gave up 0 bases and V 8 bases, and 7 bases lay outside the gene matches. The V gene's germline CDR1 is MNHNS and CDR2 SASEGT. The CDR3 loop reads CASPSSGRSYNEQFF. Here the CDR3 DNA reads TGTGCCAGCCCGTCTAGCGGACGCTCCTACAATGAGCAGTTCTTC.

The chain has TRBV6-6 and TRBJ2-2; unclear D gene. Germline CDR1 MNHNY, CDR2 SVGAGI (reference sequence). The CDR3 is made up of 14 amino acids. Trimming cost V 3 bases and J 2 bases, with 7 bases left between them. This CDR3 reads CASSYPSNTGELFF. Written as DNA, the CDR3 is TGTGCCAGCAGTTATCCCAGTAACACCGGGGAGCTGTTTTTT.

The CDR3 coding sequence is TGTGCCAGCAGTGAAGGGGATTATGAGCAGTACTTC. It yields the protein CASSEGDYEQYF. The chain has TRBV2 and TRBJ2-7; D not certain. The CDR3 spans 12 residues. V lost 1 base and J lost 7, with 8 bases in between. Germline lookup yields CDR1 SNHLY and CDR2 FYNNEI.